The next 9 T cell receptor beta chains were all read from a single sample in a study of blood T cells in healthy people across ages. Using a J-beta primer mix together with a sample-barcoded 5' primer, a second PCR was run for about 6 to 12 cycles. TCRdb used MiXCR to reprocess the 5' RACE reads, holding one entry per CDR3 protein. The sample records a few hundred thousand distinct CDR3 sequences, around 30% being singletons. Sequenced input: blood. The source is a woman in her 70s in good health.

Here the CDR3 reads CSALPGLASDTQYF. CDR3 coding DNA: TGCAGTGCCCTACCGGGACTAGCCTCAGATACGCAGTATTTT. The chain combines TRBV20-1 with TRBJ2-3; TRBD2 aligns across 9 bases. V lost 6 bases, J lost 4 bases, and 8 bases stayed unmatched. The V gene's germline CDR1 is DFQATT and CDR2 SNEGSKA (reference sequence). The CDR3 spans 14 residues.

This clonotype was counted at least ten times. J is TRBJ2-5 and V is TRBV10-3, with D possibly matching TRBD1 (6 bases). CDR3 length: 13 residues. Trimming removed 6 bases at V and 5 bases at J, with 13 bases between. Germline loops: CDR1 ENHRY, CDR2 SYGVKD. The CDR3 spells CAIREQGSETQYF. DNA for the CDR3: TGTGCCATCAGGGAACAGGGTTCGGAGACCCAGTACTTC.

V gene TRBV29-1 combines with J gene TRBJ2-3, with 7 bases aligning to TRBD2. CDR1 is SQVTM and CDR2 is ANQGSEA in the germline V gene. CDR3 length: 16 amino acids. V was pared by 7 bases and J by 6 bases, with 19 bases of the junction left unmatched. CDR3 DNA sequence: TGCAGCGCTGGTGGTAGGACTAGTAGAGTGCGGGATACGCAGTATTTT. Encoded protein: CSAGGRTSRVRDTQYF.

The genes are TRBV5-1 and TRBJ2-6; unclear D gene. V shed 0 bases and J shed 0 bases, with 7 bases lying between them. From germline, CDR1 is SGHRS and CDR2 YFSETQ. The CDR3 covers 16 residues. The DNA for the CDR3 is TGCGCCAGCAGCTTGGAAGGTGACTCTGGGGCCAACGTCCTGACTTTC. Its translation: CASSLEGDSGANVLTF. The variable domain in full, completed from reference TRBV5-1 and TRBJ2-6, reads KAGVTQTPRYLIKTRGQQVTLSCSPISGHRSVSWYQQTPGQGLQFLFEYFSETQRNKGNFPGRFSGRQFSNSRSEMNVSTLELGDSALYLCASSLEGDSGANVLTFGAGSRLTVL.

The sample holds a few counts of this clonotype. The chain uses TRBV14 and TRBJ2-2, with TRBD1 identical over 7 bases. The CDR3 is 17 amino acids. Germline trimming cut 4 bases from V and 1 base from J; bases unmatched to any gene: 9. Germline V gives CDR1 SGHDN, CDR2 FVKESK. In DNA, the CDR3 is TGTGCCAGCAGCCTCCGGGACAGAAAATGGAACACCGGGGAGCTGTTTTTT. Its protein product is CASSLRDRKWNTGELFF.

This clonotype was counted between two and nine times. This chain uses TRBV27 with TRBJ1-2; tentative D call: TRBD1 (6 bases). The V gene lost 4 bases and the J gene lost 5 bases, with 14 bases spanning the gap. This CDR3 region has 14 residues. Germline V gene lookup returns CDR1 MNHEY and CDR2 SMNVEV (reference sequence). CDR3 DNA sequence: TGTGCCAGCAGTTGGGGGCAGGGACGGTATGGCTACACCTTC. Translating it yields CASSWGQGRYGYTF.

The rearrangement links TRBV28 to TRBJ1-2; TRBD1 matches at 10 bases. The V segment lost 8 bases and the J segment 4 bases; nucleotides outside the gene matches: 7. Germline CDR1 is MDHEN and CDR2 is SYDVKM. The CDR3 totals 14 residues. CDR3: CASDRGRGAYGYTF. In nucleotides, the CDR3 is TGTGCCAGCGACAGGGGGCGCGGGGCCTATGGCTACACCTTC.

This clonotype was picked up many times. The chain is built from TRBV7-2 and TRBJ2-1, with D unclear. Germline values: CDR1 SGHTA, CDR2 FQGNSA. Trimming left V 4 bases short and J 1 base short, with 17 bases between. The CDR3 is 17 amino acids. The CDR3 DNA reads as TGTGCCAGCAGCTCCCTGGCAGGAAGTTCGTCCTACAATGAGCAGTTCTTC. This sequence encodes CASSSLAGSSSYNEQFF.

This chain joins TRBV7-8 and TRBJ2-5, with D perhaps matching TRBD2 (5 bases). TRBJ2-1 explains the end of the DNA better; the J call may be wrong. Looked up from germline, CDR1 is SGHVS and CDR2 is FQNEAQ. CDR3 size: 16 residues. As DNA, the CDR3 is TGTGCCAGCAGCTCGTACCTTGAGGGTAGCCGGCATGAGCAGTTCTTC. Amino acid sequence: CASSSYLEGSRHEQFF.